This T cell receptor (beta chain) was sequenced during a study of radiotherapy plus CTLA-4 blockade in lung cancer. The study, taken as a whole, reports: Peripheral blood showed expansion of tumor-derived TCR clones after radiotherapy and ipilimumab.

Between the trimmed V and J ends, which lost 11 bases and 3 bases, there was a span of 15 bases. From germline, CDR1 is SGHVS and CDR2 FQNEAQ. The CDR3 is 13 residues long. Repertoires were generated with immunoSEQ multiplex PCR, while TCRdb's copy carries only in-frame clones and drops some. The data contain roughly 48,000 clones, around 86% of them seen just once; the ten biggest clones take up approximately 3.4%. This clone occurred once. Its target is not known. V is TRBV7-8 and J is TRBJ2-3; D unresolved. Sample: peripheral blood, taken from a patient treated with radiotherapy plus ipilimumab. This TCR came from a human donor with non-small cell lung cancer who had stable disease on radiotherapy plus ipilimumab. This CDR3 is CACRNSITDTQYF. In nucleotides, the CDR3 is TGTGCCTGTCGCAACTCGATAACAGATACGCAGTATTTT.